There are a few counts of the clone carrying this TCR beta chain. The antigen is not known. The data stem from a study of T-cell memory formation after mild COVID-19. Background on the study: TCR clusters largely stayed donor specific.

After 5'RACE with constant-segment primers, TCR alpha and TCR beta cDNA libraries carrying sample barcodes and UMIs were obtained. TCRdb re-derived calls from the 5' RACE reads in MiXCR, one entry per CDR3 protein. The repertoire includes roughly 240,000 distinct CDR3 sequences, 15% to 20% of them detected once, and more than 20% sits in the top ten. Study outcomes and limitations: Among contracting clones, CD4+ were mainly CM/EM and CD8+ enriched in EMRA. Pre-infection memory held some responding clones, suggesting pre-existing cross-reactive T cells responded.

Germline-derived CDR1 and CDR2 are DFQATT and SNEGSKA (reference sequence). The CDR3 loop spans 16 amino acids. Sequencing was done on a sample of PBMCs or a T cell subset sorted from them (not recorded which). The clonotype comes from a man between 18 and 29 years old who had mild COVID-19 (a few samples of this study predate the infection). Cell type and time point are not known. V gene TRBV20-1 combines with J gene TRBJ2-1; 9 bases agree with TRBD2. CDR3 in DNA: TGCAGCGGCAGAGGCGGGGGGGCCTACGCCTACAATGAGCAGTTCTTC. This translates into CSGRGGGAYAYNEQFF.